This T cell receptor beta chain stems from a study of T cells after yellow fever vaccination. Study observations and caveats: Contaminating bulk clonotypes could be abundant in FACS-sorted repertoires.

By 5'RACE template switching, TCR cDNA was produced, with a universal primer site and UMIs added in the process. TCRdb analysed the 5' RACE reads with MiXCR anew, one entry per CDR3 protein. The table has 400,000 or so distinct CDR3 sequences, 6.2% seen once. This clonotype came up many times. Its antigen is unidentified. The CDR3 runs 15 residues. Germline CDR1 and CDR2: SEHNR and FQNEAQ (reference sequence). V trimming: 2 bases; J trimming: 7 bases; junction bases outside the gene matches: 7. The chain couples TRBV7-9 to TRBJ2-1; 8 bases are a match to TRBD2. The TCR originated in a man aged 25-45 years who received the YFV17D yellow fever vaccine. The input for sequencing was PBMCs, taken 5 days after the yellow fever booster vaccination. The CDR3 here is CASSLRAGGGNEQFF. The CDR3 nucleotides are TGTGCCAGCAGCTTACGGGCGGGAGGCGGGAATGAGCAGTTCTTC. The variable domain in full, with the rest retrieved from reference TRBV7-9 and TRBJ2-1, is DTGVSQNPRHKITKRGQNVTFRCDPISEHNRLYWYRQTLGQGPEFLTYFQNEAQLEKSRLLSDRFSAERPKGSFSTLEIQRTEQGDSAMYLCASSLRAGGGNEQFFGPGTRLTVL.